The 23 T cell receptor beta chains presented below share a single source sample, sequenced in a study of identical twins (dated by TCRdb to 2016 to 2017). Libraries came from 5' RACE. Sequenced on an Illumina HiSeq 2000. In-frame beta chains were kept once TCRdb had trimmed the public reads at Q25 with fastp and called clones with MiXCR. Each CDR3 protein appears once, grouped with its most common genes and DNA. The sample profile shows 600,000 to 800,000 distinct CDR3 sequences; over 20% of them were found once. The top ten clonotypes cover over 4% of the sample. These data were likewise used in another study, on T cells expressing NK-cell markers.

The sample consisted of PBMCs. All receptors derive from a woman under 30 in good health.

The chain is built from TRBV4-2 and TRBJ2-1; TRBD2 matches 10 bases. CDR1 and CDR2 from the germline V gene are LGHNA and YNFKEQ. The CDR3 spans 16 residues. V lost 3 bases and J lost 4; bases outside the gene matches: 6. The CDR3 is CASSQESGGGYNEQFF. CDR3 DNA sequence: TGTGCCAGCAGCCAGGAGAGCGGGGGGGGTTACAATGAGCAGTTCTTC.

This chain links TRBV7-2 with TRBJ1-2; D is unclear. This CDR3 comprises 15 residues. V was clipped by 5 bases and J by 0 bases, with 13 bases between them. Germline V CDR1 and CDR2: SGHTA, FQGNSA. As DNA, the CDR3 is TGTGCCAGCAGCCCGCGGAGAACCGCTAACTATGGCTACACCTTC. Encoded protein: CASSPRRTANYGYTF.

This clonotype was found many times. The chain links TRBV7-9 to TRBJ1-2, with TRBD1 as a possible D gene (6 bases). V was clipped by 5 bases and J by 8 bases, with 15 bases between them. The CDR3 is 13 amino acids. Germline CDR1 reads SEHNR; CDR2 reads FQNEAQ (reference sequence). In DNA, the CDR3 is TGTGCCAGCAGCCCAAACAGGGAAGAAGGCTACACCTTC. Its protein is CASSPNREEGYTF. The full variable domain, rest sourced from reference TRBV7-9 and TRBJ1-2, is DTGVSQNPRHKITKRGQNVTFRCDPISEHNRLYWYRQTLGQGPEFLTYFQNEAQLEKSRLLSDRFSAERPKGSFSTLEIQRTEQGDSAMYLCASSPNREEGYTFGSGTRLTVV.

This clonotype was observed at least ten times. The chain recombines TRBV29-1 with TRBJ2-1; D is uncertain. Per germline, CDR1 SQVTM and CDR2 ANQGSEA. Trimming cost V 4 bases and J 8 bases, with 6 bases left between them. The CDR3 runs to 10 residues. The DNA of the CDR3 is TGCAGCGTTGGGGCGGATGAGCAGTTCTTC. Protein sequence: CSVGADEQFF.

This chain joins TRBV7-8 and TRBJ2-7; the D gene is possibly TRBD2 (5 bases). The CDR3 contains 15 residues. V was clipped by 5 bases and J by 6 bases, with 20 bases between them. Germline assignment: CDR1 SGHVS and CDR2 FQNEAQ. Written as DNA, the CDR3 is TGTGCCAGCAGCAAATGGACTCCACATTCCGGCGAGCAGTACTTC. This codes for CASSKWTPHSGEQYF.

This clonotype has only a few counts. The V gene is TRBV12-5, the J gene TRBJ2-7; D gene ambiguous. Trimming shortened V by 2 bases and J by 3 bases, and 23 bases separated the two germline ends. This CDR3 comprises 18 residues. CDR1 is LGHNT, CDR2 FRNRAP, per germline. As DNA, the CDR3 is TGTGCTAGTGGTTTGAAATCAAGCCTACAGATCCCCCTCTACGAGCAGTACTTC. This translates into CASGLKSSLQIPLYEQYF.

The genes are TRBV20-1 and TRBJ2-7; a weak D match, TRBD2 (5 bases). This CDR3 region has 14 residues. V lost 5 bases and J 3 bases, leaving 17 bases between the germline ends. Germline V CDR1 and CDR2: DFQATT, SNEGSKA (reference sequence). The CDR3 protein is CSAGKIRRGYEQYF. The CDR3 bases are TGCAGTGCTGGCAAAATCAGACGGGGCTACGAGCAGTACTTC.

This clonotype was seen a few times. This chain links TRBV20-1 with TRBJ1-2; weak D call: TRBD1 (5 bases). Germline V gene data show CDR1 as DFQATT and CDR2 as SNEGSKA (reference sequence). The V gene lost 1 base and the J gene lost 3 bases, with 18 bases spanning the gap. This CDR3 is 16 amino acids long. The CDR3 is CSARGATGGIHYGYTF. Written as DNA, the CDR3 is TGCAGTGCTAGAGGGGCAACAGGCGGAATCCACTATGGCTACACCTTC.

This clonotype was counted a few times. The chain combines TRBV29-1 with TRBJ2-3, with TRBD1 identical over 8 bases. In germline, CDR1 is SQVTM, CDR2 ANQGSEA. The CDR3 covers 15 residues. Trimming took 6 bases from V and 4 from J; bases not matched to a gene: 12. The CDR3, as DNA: TGCAGCGTGGGCGCTCCACAGGGGGTTTCAGATACGCAGTATTTT. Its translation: CSVGAPQGVSDTQYF.

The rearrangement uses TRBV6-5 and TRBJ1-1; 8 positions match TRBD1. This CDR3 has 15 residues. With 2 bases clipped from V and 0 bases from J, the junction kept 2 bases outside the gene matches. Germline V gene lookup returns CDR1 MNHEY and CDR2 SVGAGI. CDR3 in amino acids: CASSYDRGMNTEAFF. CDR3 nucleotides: TGTGCCAGCAGTTACGACAGGGGTATGAACACTGAAGCTTTCTTT.

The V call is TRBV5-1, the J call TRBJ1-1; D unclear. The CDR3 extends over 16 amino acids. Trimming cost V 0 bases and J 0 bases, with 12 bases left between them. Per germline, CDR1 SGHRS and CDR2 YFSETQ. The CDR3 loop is CASSLESLALNTEAFF. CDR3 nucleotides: TGCGCCAGCAGCTTGGAGTCACTAGCCTTGAACACTGAAGCTTTCTTT.

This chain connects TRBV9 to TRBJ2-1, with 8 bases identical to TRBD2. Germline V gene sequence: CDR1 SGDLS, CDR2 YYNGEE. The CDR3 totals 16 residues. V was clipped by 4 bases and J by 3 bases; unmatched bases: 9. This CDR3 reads CASSSRAGAHYNEQFF. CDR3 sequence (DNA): TGTGCCAGCAGCTCCAGAGCGGGGGCCCACTACAATGAGCAGTTCTTC.

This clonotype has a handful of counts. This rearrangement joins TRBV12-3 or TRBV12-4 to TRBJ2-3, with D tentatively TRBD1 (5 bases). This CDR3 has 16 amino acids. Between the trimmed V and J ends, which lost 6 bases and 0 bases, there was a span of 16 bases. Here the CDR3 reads CASSPKGLLSTDTQYF. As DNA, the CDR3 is TGTGCCAGCAGCCCAAAGGGGCTACTGAGCACAGATACGCAGTATTTT.

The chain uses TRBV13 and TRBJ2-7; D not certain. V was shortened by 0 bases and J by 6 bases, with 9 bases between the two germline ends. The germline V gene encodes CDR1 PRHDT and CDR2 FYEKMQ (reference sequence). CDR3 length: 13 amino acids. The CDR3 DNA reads TGTGCCAGCAGCTTAGGCATAAGGAGCGAGCAGTACTTC. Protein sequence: CASSLGIRSEQYF.

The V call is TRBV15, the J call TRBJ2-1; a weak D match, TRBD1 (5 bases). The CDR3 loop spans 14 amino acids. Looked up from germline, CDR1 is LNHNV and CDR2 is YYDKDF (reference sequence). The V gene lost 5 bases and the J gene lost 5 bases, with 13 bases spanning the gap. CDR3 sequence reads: CATSERGAHNEQFF. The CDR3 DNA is TGTGCCACCAGCGAAAGGGGTGCCCACAATGAGCAGTTCTTC. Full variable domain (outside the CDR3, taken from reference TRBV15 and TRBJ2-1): DAMVIQNPRYQVTQFGKPVTLSCSQTLNHNVMYWYQQKSSQAPKLLFHYYDKDFNNEADTPDNFQSRRPNTSFCFLDIRSPGLGDTAMYLCATSERGAHNEQFFGPGTRLTVL.

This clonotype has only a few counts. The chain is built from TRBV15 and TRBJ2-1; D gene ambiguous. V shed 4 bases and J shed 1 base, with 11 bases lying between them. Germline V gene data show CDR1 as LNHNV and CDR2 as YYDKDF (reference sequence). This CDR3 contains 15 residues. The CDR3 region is CATSMSTLSYNEQFF. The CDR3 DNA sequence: TGTGCCACCAGCATGTCGACTCTTTCCTACAATGAGCAGTTCTTC.

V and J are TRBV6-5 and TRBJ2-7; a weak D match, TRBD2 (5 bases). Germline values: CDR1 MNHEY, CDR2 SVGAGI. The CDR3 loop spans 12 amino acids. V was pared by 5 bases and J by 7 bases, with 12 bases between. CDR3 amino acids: CASSPSRGEQYF. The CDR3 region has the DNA TGTGCCAGCAGTCCCTCGAGAGGGGAGCAGTACTTC.

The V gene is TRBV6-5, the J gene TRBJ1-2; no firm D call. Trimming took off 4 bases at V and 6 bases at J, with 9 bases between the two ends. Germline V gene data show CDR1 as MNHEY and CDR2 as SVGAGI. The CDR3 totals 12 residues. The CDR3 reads CASSSRSHGYTF. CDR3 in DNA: TGTGCCAGCAGTTCCCGTTCCCATGGCTACACCTTC.

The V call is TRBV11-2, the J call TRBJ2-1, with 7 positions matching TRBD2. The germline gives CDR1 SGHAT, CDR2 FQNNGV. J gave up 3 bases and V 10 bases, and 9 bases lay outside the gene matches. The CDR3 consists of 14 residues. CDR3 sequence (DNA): TGTGCCACCTCGACCGGGACTAACTACAATGAGCAGTTCTTC. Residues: CATSTGTNYNEQFF.

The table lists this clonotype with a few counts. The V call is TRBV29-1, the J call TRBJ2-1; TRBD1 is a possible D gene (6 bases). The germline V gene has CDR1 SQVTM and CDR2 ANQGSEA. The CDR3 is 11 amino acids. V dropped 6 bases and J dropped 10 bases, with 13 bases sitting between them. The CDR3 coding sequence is TGCAGCGTATACAGGGTCGGCGAGCAGTTCTTC. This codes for CSVYRVGEQFF.

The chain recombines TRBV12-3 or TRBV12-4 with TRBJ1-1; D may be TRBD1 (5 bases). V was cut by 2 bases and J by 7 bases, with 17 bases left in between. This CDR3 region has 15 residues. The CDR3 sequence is CASSLTAGRPLEAFF. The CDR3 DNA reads TGTGCCAGCAGTTTAACGGCGGGACGGCCTCTTGAAGCTTTCTTT.

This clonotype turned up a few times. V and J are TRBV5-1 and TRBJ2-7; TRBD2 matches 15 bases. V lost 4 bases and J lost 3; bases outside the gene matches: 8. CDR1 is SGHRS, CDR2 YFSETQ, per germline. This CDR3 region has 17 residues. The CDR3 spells CASSHGLAGGLSYEQYF. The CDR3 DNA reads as TGCGCCAGCAGCCACGGACTAGCGGGGGGGCTAAGCTACGAGCAGTACTTC.

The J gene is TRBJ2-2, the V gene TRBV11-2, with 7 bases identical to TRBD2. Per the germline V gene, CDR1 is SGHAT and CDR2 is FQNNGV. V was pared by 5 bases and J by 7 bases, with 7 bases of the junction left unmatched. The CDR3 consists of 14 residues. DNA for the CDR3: TGTGCCAGCAGCCAACTAGCGTACGGCGGGGAGCTGTTTTTT. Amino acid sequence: CASSQLAYGGELFF.